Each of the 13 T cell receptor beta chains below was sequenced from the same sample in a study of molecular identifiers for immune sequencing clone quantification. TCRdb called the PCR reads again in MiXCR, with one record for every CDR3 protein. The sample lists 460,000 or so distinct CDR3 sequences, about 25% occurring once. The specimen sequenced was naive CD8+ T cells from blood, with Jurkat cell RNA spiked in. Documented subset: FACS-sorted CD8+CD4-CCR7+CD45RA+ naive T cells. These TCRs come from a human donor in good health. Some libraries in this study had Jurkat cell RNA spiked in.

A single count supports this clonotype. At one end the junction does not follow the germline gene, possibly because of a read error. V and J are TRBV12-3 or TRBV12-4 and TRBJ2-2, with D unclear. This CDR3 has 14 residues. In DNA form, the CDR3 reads TGTGCCAGCGGTTTTGAGTCAGTCACCAGGGAGCTGTTTTTT. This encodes CASGFESVTRELFF.

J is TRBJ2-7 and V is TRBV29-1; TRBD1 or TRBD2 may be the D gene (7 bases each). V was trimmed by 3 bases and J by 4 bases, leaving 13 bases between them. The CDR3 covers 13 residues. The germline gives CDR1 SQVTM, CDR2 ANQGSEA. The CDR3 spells CSVEAGGEYEQYF. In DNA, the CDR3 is TGCAGCGTTGAGGCAGGGGGGGAATACGAGCAGTACTTC.

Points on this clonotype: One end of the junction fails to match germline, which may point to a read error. The CDR3 region is CATGREEIGSFTDTQYF. The CDR3, as DNA: TGTGCCACCGGCAGAGAAGAGATTGGATCCTTCACAGATACGCAGTATTTT. The chain carries TRBV15 and TRBJ2-3; D remains ambiguous. The CDR3 runs 17 residues. Germline assignment: CDR1 LNHNV and CDR2 YYDKDF (reference sequence).

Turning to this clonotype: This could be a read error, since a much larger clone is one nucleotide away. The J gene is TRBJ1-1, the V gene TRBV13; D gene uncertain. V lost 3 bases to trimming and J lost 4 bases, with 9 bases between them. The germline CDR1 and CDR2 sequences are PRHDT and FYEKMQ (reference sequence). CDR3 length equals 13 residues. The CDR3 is CASSFGLSTEAFF. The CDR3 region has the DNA TGTGCCAGCAGCTTCGGATTGAGCACTGAAGCTTTCTTT. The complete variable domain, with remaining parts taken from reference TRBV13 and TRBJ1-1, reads AAGVIQSPRHLIKEKRETATLKCYPIPRHDTVYWYQQGPGQDPQFLISFYEKMQSDKGSIPDRFSAQQFSDYHSELNMSSLELGDSALYFCASSFGLSTEAFFGQGTRLTVV.

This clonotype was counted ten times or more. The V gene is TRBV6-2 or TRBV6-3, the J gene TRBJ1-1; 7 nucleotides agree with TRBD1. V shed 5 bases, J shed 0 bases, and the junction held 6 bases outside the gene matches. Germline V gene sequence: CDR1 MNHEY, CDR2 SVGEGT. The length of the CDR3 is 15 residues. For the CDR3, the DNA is TGTGCCAGCAGTCGGACAGGTCCGTTGAACACTGAAGCTTTCTTT. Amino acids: CASSRTGPLNTEAFF.

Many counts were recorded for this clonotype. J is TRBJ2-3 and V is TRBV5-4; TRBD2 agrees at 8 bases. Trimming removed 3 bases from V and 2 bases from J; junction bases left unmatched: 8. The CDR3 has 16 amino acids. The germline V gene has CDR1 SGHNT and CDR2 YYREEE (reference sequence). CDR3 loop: CASSSERETSTDTQYF. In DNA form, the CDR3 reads TGTGCCAGCAGCTCGGAGCGGGAGACCTCCACAGATACGCAGTATTTT.

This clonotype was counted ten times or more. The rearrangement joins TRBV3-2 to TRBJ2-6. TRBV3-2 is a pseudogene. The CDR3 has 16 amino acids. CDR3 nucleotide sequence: TGTGCCAGCATTACGACGGATAGCTCTGGGGCCAACGTCCTGACTTTC. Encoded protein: CASITTDSSGANVLTF.

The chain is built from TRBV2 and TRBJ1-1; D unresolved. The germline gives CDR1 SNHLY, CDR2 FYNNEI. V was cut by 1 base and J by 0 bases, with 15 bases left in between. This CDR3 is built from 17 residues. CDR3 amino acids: CASSEVWETYMNTEAFF. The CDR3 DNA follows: TGTGCCAGCAGTGAAGTGTGGGAGACCTACATGAACACTGAAGCTTTCTTT.

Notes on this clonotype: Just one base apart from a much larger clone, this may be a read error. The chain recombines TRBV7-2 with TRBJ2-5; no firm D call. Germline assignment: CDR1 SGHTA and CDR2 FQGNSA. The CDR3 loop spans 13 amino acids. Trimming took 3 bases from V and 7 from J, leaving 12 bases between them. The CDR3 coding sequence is TGTGCCAGCAGCTTCGCACTATCAGGGACCCAGTACTTC. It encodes CASSFALSGTQYF. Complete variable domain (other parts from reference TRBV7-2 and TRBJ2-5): GAGVSQSPSNKVTEKGKDVELRCDPISGHTALYWYRQSLGQGLEFLIYFQGNSAPDKSGLPSDRFSAERTGGSVSTLTIQRTQQEDSAVYLCASSFALSGTQYFGPGTRLLVL.

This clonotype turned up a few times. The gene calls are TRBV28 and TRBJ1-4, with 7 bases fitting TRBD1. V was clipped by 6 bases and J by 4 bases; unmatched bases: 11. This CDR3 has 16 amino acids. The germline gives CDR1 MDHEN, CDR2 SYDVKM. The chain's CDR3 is CASSLGQARINEKLFF. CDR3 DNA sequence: TGTGCCAGCAGCCTCGGACAGGCACGCATTAATGAAAAACTGTTTTTT.

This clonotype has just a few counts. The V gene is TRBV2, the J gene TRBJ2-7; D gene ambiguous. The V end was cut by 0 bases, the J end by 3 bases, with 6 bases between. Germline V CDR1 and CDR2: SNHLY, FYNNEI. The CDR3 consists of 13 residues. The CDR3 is CASSEARDYEQYF. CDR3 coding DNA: TGTGCCAGCAGTGAAGCGCGAGACTACGAGCAGTACTTC. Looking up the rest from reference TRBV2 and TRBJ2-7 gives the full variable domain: EPEVTQTPSHQVTQMGQEVILRCVPISNHLYFYWYRQILGQKVEFLVSFYNNEISEKSEIFDDQFSVERPDGSNFTLKIRSTKLEDSAMYFCASSEARDYEQYFGPGTRLTVT.

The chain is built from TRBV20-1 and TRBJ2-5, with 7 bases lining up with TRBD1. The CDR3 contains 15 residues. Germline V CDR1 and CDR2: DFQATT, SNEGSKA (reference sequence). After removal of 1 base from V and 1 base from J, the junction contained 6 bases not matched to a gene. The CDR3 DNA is TGCAGTGCTAGAGCGTCGGGACAGCCCCAAGAGACCCAGTACTTC. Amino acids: CSARASGQPQETQYF.

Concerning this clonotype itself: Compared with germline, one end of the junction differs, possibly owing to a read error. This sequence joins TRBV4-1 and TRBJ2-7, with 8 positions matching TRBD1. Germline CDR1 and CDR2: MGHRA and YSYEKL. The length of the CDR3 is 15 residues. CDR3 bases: TGCGCCAGCAGCCAAGAAGCGCGGCAGGGGGCGCAAGTTTTCTTC. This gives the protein CASSQEARQGAQVFF.